What follows are 24 T cell receptor beta chains derived from one specimen sequenced in a study of shared clonotypes between healthy human individuals. The repertoire was sequenced with immunoSEQ multiplex PCR; TCRdb's copy has only in-frame clones and lacks some. This table holds over 1.4 million clones, 96% found once. Sequenced: naive CD4+ T cells sorted from blood. Sample subset: CD45RA+ positively selected. These receptors were collected from a man aged 25-45 years in good health.

V and J are TRBV19 and TRBJ2-2; D possibly matches TRBD1 or TRBD2 (5 bases each). CDR3 size: 13 residues. Germline V CDR1 and CDR2: LNHDA, SQIVND (reference sequence). The CDR3 sequence: CGAQGPNTGELFF. The CDR3 nucleotides are TGTGGAGCGCAGGGACCGAACACCGGGGAGCTGTTTTTT.

J is TRBJ2-1 and V is TRBV9, with 9 bases matching TRBD2. V trimming: 0 bases; J trimming: 2 bases; junction bases outside the gene matches: 6. The germline V gene has CDR1 SGDLS and CDR2 YYNGEE. The CDR3 contains 17 residues. The CDR3 coding sequence is TGTGCCAGCAGCGTAGCTCCCAGCGGGAGGACCTACAATGAGCAGTTCTTC. It encodes CASSVAPSGRTYNEQFF.

The J gene is TRBJ2-3, the V gene TRBV28; D may correspond to TRBD1 or TRBD2 (5 bases each). This CDR3 has 13 residues. The germline V gene has CDR1 MDHEN and CDR2 SYDVKM. V gave up 6 bases and J gave up 4 bases, with 11 bases separating them. The CDR3 loop is CASRGDSSDTQYF. The CDR3 DNA is TGTGCCAGCAGGGGAGACAGTTCAGATACGCAGTATTTT.

The rearrangement joins TRBV14 to TRBJ2-1; D is possibly TRBD1 (7 bases). The CDR3 loop spans 17 amino acids. Germline CDR1 and CDR2: SGHDN and FVKESK. Trimming left V 3 bases short and J 4 bases short, with 19 bases between. In nucleotides, the CDR3 is TGTGCCAGCAGCCAGGGTCCTGTGGCAGGGGGGTACAATGAGCAGTTCTTC. This translates into CASSQGPVAGGYNEQFF.

The rearrangement uses TRBV10-3 and TRBJ2-5; 9 nucleotides line up with TRBD1. Per germline, CDR1 ENHRY and CDR2 SYGVKD. J lost 5 bases, V lost 10 bases, and 8 bases had no gene match. The CDR3 sequence is 13 residues long. CDR3 protein: CATKLTGGETQYF. The DNA for the CDR3 is TGTGCCACCAAACTTACAGGGGGCGAGACCCAGTACTTC.

This chain uses TRBV10-3 with TRBJ1-2, with D possibly matching TRBD1 (6 bases). The CDR3 runs 13 residues. Per germline, CDR1 ENHRY and CDR2 SYGVKD. V lost 10 bases and J 5 bases, leaving 17 bases between the germline ends. In nucleotides, the CDR3 is TGTGCCACGATACAGGGCAGTCATTATGGCTACACCTTC. This codes for CATIQGSHYGYTF.

This clone has a single count. V usage is TRBV30 and J usage is TRBJ2-7; unclear D gene. The ends were cut back, 5 bases at V and 4 bases at J, with 9 bases in the middle. The CDR3 length is 11 residues. Germline assignment: CDR1 GTSNPN and CDR2 SVGIG (reference sequence). Here the CDR3 reads CAWGLRYEQYF. CDR3 bases: TGTGCCTGGGGGCTTCGGTACGAGCAGTACTTC.

V gene TRBV18 combines with J gene TRBJ2-2; TRBD1 aligns across 7 bases. The junction had 4 bases not matched to a gene; V was cut back by 1 base and J by 5 bases. This CDR3 has 15 amino acids. CDR1 is KGHSH and CDR2 is LQKENI in the germline V gene. CDR3: CASSPRQGGTGELFF. In nucleotides, the CDR3 is TGTGCCAGCTCACCACGACAGGGTGGGACCGGGGAGCTGTTTTTT.

The chain recombines TRBV2 with TRBJ2-7; TRBD1 agrees at 8 bases. CDR1 SNHLY and CDR2 FYNNEI come from the germline V gene. This CDR3 has 11 amino acids. V was pared by 5 bases and J by 7 bases, with 1 base of the junction left unmatched. In nucleotides, the CDR3 is TGTGCCAGCAGTCGGGACAGGGAGCAGTACTTC. This sequence encodes CASSRDREQYF.

V usage is TRBV18 and J usage is TRBJ1-3, with D tentatively TRBD1 (6 bases). The CDR3 consists of 16 residues. The V end lost 1 base, the J end lost 4 bases, and 14 bases lay between the germline ends. Germline V gives CDR1 KGHSH, CDR2 LQKENI. CDR3 coding DNA: TGTGCCAGCTCACCACAGGGCCAGGGGCGAGGAAACACCATATATTTT. Translated: CASSPQGQGRGNTIYF. Looking up the rest from reference TRBV18 and TRBJ1-3 gives the full variable domain: NAGVMQNPRHLVRRRGQEARLRCSPMKGHSHVYWYRQLPEEGLKFMVYLQKENIIDESGMPKERFSAEFPKEGPSILRIQQVVRGDSAAYFCASSPQGQGRGNTIYFGEGSWLTVV.

This chain's CDR3 is CASSLQRYNEQFF. The DNA of the CDR3 is TGCGCCAGCAGCTTGCAGAGATACAATGAGCAGTTCTTC. J is TRBJ2-1 and V is TRBV5-1; D remains ambiguous. CDR1 is SGHRS and CDR2 is YFSETQ in the germline V gene. This CDR3 is built from 13 residues. Trimming shortened V by 1 base and J by 4 bases, and 6 bases separated the two germline ends.

The chain links TRBV30 to TRBJ2-4, with D hard to call. The CDR3 contains 16 residues. Germline CDR1 and CDR2: GTSNPN and SVGIG (reference sequence). The germline V and J ends were trimmed by 0 bases and 8 bases, with 20 bases remaining between them. CDR3 sequence: CAWSVGLGRVRDIQYF. The CDR3 coding sequence is TGTGCCTGGAGTGTAGGGTTGGGCCGGGTTAGAGACATTCAGTACTTC. The whole variable domain, filled in from reference TRBV30 and TRBJ2-4, reads SQTIHQWPATLVQPVGSPLSLECTVEGTSNPNLYWYRQAAGRGLQLLFYSVGIGQISSEVPQNLSASRPQDRQFILSSKKLLLSDSGFYLCAWSVGLGRVRDIQYFGAGTRLSVL.

On this clone itself: This CDR3 is also generated by other DNA sequences in the sample. This chain joins TRBV7-2 and TRBJ2-5; D unresolved. The CDR3 covers 14 residues. CDR1 is SGHTA, CDR2 FQGNSA, per germline. Between the trimmed V and J ends, which lost 2 bases and 2 bases, there was a span of 9 bases. CDR3 nucleotides: TGTGCCAGCAGCTTATCAGGAGCTCAAGAGACCCAGTACTTC. Protein product: CASSLSGAQETQYF.

The chain employs TRBV15 and TRBJ2-6, with a weak D call TRBD1 (6 bases). The germline gives CDR1 LNHNV, CDR2 YYDKDF (reference sequence). CDR3 length: 14 residues. V was shortened by 6 bases and J by 2 bases, with 8 bases between the two germline ends. CDR3 sequence (DNA): TGTGCCACCAGTTCAGGGGCTGGGGCCAACGTCCTGACTTTC. Protein sequence: CATSSGAGANVLTF.

This sequence joins TRBV5-1 and TRBJ2-1, with D hard to call. Trimming stripped 0 bases from V and 8 bases from J, with 12 bases between. The CDR3 loop spans 14 amino acids. Germline V gene data show CDR1 as SGHRS and CDR2 as YFSETQ. CDR3: CASSLGSQLYEQFF. In DNA, the CDR3 is TGCGCCAGCAGCTTGGGTAGCCAACTATATGAGCAGTTCTTC.

V is TRBV7-6 and J is TRBJ2-7, with D hard to call. CDR1 and CDR2 (germline): SGHVS, FNYEAQ. The CDR3 totals 15 residues. V lost 3 bases, J lost 6 bases, and 18 bases lay in between. CDR3 residues: CASSLGKSRSGEQYF. CDR3 sequence (DNA): TGTGCCAGCAGCTTGGGTAAGAGTAGATCGGGCGAGCAGTACTTC. Full variable domain (missing parts from reference TRBV7-6 and TRBJ2-7): GAGVSQSPRYKVTKRGQDVALRCDPISGHVSLYWYRQALGQGPEFLTYFNYEAQQDKSGLPNDRFSAERPEGSISTLTIQRTEQRDSAMYRCASSLGKSRSGEQYFGPGTRLTVT.

The chain couples TRBV7-2 to TRBJ2-1; TRBD2 might be the D (5 bases). V lost 0 bases and J lost 12, with 12 bases in between. The CDR3 contains 13 residues. The germline gives CDR1 SGHTA, CDR2 FQGNSA. In DNA form, the CDR3 reads TGTGCCAGCAGCTTAGCGGGAGCGGTGGGGCAGTTCTTC. It specifies CASSLAGAVGQFF.

The chain links TRBV9 to TRBJ2-1, with a possible D match to TRBD2 (5 bases). Germline CDR1 is SGDLS and CDR2 is YYNGEE. Trimming cost V 0 bases and J 8 bases, with 9 bases left between them. The CDR3 consists of 13 residues. The CDR3 DNA reads as TGTGCCAGCAGCGTAGGAGGGATCGATGAGCAGTTCTTC. Protein product: CASSVGGIDEQFF.

This clone was recorded only once. The V call is TRBV6-6, the J call TRBJ2-1; TRBD2 aligns across 8 bases. The V gene end was trimmed by 2 bases and the J gene end by 9 bases; junction bases not matched to a gene: 12. The CDR3 is made up of 16 amino acids. CDR1 and CDR2 from the germline V gene are MNHNY and SVGAGI (reference sequence). This CDR3 reads CASSYVQAGVRREQFF. The CDR3 DNA is TGTGCCAGCAGTTACGTTCAAGCGGGAGTTCGCCGTGAGCAGTTCTTC.

A word on this clone: Other DNA sequences in the same sample also yield this CDR3. The chain has TRBV5-1 and TRBJ1-1; D unclear. The germline V gene encodes CDR1 SGHRS and CDR2 YFSETQ. CDR3 length equals 13 residues. With 0 bases removed from V and 1 base from J, the gap between germline ends came to 4 bases. The CDR3 here is CASSLEGNTEAFF. The CDR3 coding sequence is TGCGCCAGCAGCTTGGAGGGGAACACTGAAGCTTTCTTT.

The genes are TRBV19 and TRBJ2-6, with unresolved D. Germline CDR1 LNHDA, CDR2 SQIVND (reference sequence). With 6 bases removed from V and 0 bases from J, the gap between germline ends came to 12 bases. The CDR3 has 16 amino acids. CDR3 region: CASSPDRSSGANVLTF. The DNA of the CDR3 is TGTGCCAGTAGCCCAGACCGGAGCTCTGGGGCCAACGTCCTGACTTTC. Combining the CDR3 with reference TRBV19 and TRBJ2-6 gives the whole variable domain DGGITQSPKYLFRKEGQNVTLSCEQNLNHDAMYWYRQDPGQGLRLIYYSQIVNDFQKGDIAEGYSVSREKKESFPLTVTSAQKNPTAFYLCASSPDRSSGANVLTFGAGSRLTVL.

CDR3 amino acids: CASSASSGPRNEQFF. CDR3 bases: TGTGCCAGCAGTGCGTCGTCAGGGCCCCGCAATGAGCAGTTCTTC. J is TRBJ2-1 and V is TRBV6-1, with TRBD1 as a possible D gene (5 bases). This CDR3 is 15 amino acids long. The germline CDR1 and CDR2 sequences are MNHNS and SASEGT. Trimming removed 4 bases from V and 6 bases from J, with 16 bases in between.

A note on this clone: Other nucleotide sequences in the sample specify the same CDR3. The genes are TRBV18 and TRBJ2-5; D ambiguous. Germline V gives CDR1 KGHSH, CDR2 LQKENI. The CDR3 contains 14 residues. V lost 0 bases and J lost 2, with 7 bases in between. The chain's CDR3 is CASSPPSRQETQYF. Written as DNA, the CDR3 is TGTGCCAGCTCACCACCGTCGCGACAAGAGACCCAGTACTTC.

Here the CDR3 DNA reads TGTGCCAGTAGTAGACTAGCGGGAGGGCCAGGTGAGCAGTTCTTC. Translating it yields CASSRLAGGPGEQFF. The rearrangement uses TRBV19 and TRBJ2-1; TRBD2 agrees at 14 bases. Germline CDR1 reads LNHDA; CDR2 reads SQIVND (reference sequence). Trimming at V came to 4 bases and at J to 9 bases, leaving 5 bases not matched to a gene. CDR3 length equals 15 residues.